What follows describes a single T cell receptor beta chain. Using immunoSEQ multiplex PCR, the repertoire was profiled, and TCRdb retains in-frame clones only, with some absent. The sample records approximately 200,000 clones, 85% to 95% being singletons. The CDR3 length is 16 residues. The germline CDR1 and CDR2 sequences are MNHEY and SVGAGI. The V gene lost 1 base and the J gene lost 6 bases, with 15 bases spanning the gap. This sample was taken from a study of blood T cell repertoires in COVID-19. This receptor was taken from a young man with COVID-19, enrolled during active disease. Sample: peripheral blood. The chain joins TRBV6-5 to TRBJ2-2; possibly TRBD1 for D (6 bases). The CDR3 spells CASSYLYRVGPGELFF. The CDR3 DNA reads TGTGCCAGCAGTTACTTATACAGGGTGGGCCCCGGGGAGCTGTTTTTT.